The present entry profiles one T cell receptor (beta chain) with its context. Its antigen is unknown. The repertoire was sequenced with immunoSEQ multiplex PCR; TCRdb's copy has only in-frame clones and lacks some. The sample holds roughly 100,000 clones; around 80% are singletons and the top ten take around 5.5%. The CDR3 totals 15 residues. Germline values: CDR1 MNHNS, CDR2 SASEGT. The V end lost 7 bases, the J end lost 3 bases, and 16 bases lay between the germline ends. This sample stems from a study of OX40 agonist ivuxolimab in advanced cancers. Study summary: Patient treatment consisted of intravenous ivuxolimab administration every 2 weeks at 0.01 to 10 mg/kg. Hepatocellular carcinoma, melanoma, renal cell or head and neck cancer affected the dose-escalation patients. Partial responses, seen in three patients, involved one hepatocellular carcinoma and two cutaneous melanomas. Findings and caveats of the study: CD4+ and CD8+ blood T cells expanded clonally by week 6 at 0.1 to 3.0 mg/kg.

The sequence was collected from an adult with an advanced solid tumor such as melanoma, head and neck, liver or kidney cancer. V gene TRBV6-1 combines with J gene TRBJ1-5; unclear D gene. The starting material was CD4+ or CD8+ T cells sorted from blood, obtained in a trial of the OX40 agonist ivuxolimab. CDR3 loop: CASKRRSLDNQPQHF. CDR3 DNA sequence: TGTGCCAGCAAAAGAAGAAGTTTGGACAATCAGCCCCAGCATTTT.